This T cell receptor (beta chain) appears in the sequencing data of a study of blood T cell repertoires in COVID-19. Measured with immunoSEQ multiplex PCR; TCRdb has only the in-frame clones, and not every one. This sample has about 300,000 clones, with approximately 90% found just once. The sequence was collected from a woman aged 25 to 39 who had recovered from COVID-19. The sample consisted of peripheral blood.

The CDR3 sequence is CASSLAWGLAGGGEETQYF. As DNA, the CDR3 is TGCGCCAGCAGCTTGGCCTGGGGACTAGCGGGGGGCGGGGAAGAGACCCAGTACTTC. The gene calls are TRBV5-1 and TRBJ2-5; 15 positions match TRBD2. The CDR3 loop spans 19 amino acids. J lost 3 bases, V lost 0 bases, and 9 bases had no gene match. CDR1 is SGHRS, CDR2 YFSETQ, per germline. The whole variable domain, remainder taken from reference TRBV5-1 and TRBJ2-5, is KAGVTQTPRYLIKTRGQQVTLSCSPISGHRSVSWYQQTPGQGLQFLFEYFSETQRNKGNFPGRFSGRQFSNSRSEMNVSTLELGDSALYLCASSLAWGLAGGGEETQYFGPGTRLLVL.